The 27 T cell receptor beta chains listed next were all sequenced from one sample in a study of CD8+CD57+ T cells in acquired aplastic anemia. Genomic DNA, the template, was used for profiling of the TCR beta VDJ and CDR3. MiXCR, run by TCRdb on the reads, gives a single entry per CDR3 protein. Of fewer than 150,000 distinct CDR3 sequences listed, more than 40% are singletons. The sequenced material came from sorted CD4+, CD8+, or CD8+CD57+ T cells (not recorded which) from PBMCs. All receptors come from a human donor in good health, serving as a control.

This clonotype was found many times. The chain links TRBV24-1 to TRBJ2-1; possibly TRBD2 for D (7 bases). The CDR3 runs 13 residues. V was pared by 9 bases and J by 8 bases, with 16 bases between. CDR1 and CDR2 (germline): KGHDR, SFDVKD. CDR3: CATEGGGSHEQFF. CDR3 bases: TGTGCCACCGAGGGGGGGGGAAGCCATGAGCAGTTCTTC.

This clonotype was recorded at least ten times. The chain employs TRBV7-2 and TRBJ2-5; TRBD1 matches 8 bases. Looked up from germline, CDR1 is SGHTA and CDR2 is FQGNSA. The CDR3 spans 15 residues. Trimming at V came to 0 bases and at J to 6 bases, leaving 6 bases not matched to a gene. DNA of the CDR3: TGTGCCAGCAGCTTAGCCTACAGGGGGATTAAGACCCAGTACTTC. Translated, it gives CASSLAYRGIKTQYF.

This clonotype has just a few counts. In DNA, the CDR3 is TGTGCCTGGAGGGTCTCTGGGGGAGAGACCCAGTACTTC. Encoded protein: CAWRVSGGETQYF. J is TRBJ2-5 and V is TRBV30; D may be TRBD1 or TRBD2 (5 bases each). The V gene lost 3 bases and the J gene lost 4 bases, with 12 bases spanning the gap. The CDR3 totals 13 residues. The germline CDR1 and CDR2 sequences are GTSNPN and SVGIG (reference sequence).

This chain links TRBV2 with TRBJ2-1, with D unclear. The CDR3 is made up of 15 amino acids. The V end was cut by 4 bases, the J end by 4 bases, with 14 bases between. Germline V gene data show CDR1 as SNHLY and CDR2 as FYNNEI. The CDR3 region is CASSGRPDGYNEQFF. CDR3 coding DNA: TGTGCCAGCAGTGGGCGACCGGACGGATACAATGAGCAGTTCTTC.

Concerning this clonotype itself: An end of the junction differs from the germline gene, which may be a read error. The CDR3: CANSQDLQGPLF. Written as DNA, the CDR3 is TGTGCCAACAGCCAAGATTTACAGGGCCCCCTATTT. The V call is TRBV3-1, the J call TRBJ2-3; D is possibly TRBD1 (6 bases). CDR1 and CDR2 (germline): LGHDT, YNNKEL (reference sequence). The CDR3 is made up of 12 amino acids.

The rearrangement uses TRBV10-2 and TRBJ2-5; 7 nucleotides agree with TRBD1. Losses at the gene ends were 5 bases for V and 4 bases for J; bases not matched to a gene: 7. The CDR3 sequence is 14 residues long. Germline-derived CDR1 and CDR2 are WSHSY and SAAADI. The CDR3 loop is CASSLTGFLETQYF. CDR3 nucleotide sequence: TGCGCCAGCAGTCTGACAGGGTTCCTAGAGACCCAGTACTTC.

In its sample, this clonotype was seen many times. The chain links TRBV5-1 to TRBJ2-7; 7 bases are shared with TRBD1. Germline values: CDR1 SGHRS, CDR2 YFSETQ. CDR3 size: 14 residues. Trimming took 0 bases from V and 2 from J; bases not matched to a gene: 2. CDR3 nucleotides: TGCGCCAGCAGCTTGGCGGACAGGACCTACGAGCAGTACTTC. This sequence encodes CASSLADRTYEQYF.

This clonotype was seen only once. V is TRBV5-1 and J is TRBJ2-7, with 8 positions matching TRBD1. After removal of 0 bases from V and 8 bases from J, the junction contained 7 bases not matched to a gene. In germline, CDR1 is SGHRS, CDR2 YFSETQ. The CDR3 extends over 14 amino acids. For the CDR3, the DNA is TGCGCCAGCAGCTTGGGTTCAGGGGGCAACAAGCAGTACTTC. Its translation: CASSLGSGGNKQYF.

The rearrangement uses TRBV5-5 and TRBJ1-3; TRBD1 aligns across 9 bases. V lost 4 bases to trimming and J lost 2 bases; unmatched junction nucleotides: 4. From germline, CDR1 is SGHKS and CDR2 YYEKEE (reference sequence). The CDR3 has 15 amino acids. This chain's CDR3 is CASSTTGGPGNTIYF. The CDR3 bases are TGTGCCAGCAGCACGACAGGGGGTCCTGGAAACACCATATATTTT.

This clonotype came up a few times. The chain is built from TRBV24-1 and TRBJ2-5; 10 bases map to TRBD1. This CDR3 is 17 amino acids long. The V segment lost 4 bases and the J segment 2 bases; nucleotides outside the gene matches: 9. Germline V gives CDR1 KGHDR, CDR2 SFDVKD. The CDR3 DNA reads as TGTGCCACCAGTGACCACGGACAGGGGGTGTTTCAAGAGACCCAGTACTTC. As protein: CATSDHGQGVFQETQYF.

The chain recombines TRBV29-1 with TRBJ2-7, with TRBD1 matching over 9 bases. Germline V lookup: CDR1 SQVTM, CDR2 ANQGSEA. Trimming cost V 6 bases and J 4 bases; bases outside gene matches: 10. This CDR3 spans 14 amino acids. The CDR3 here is CSVPGTGQTYEQYF. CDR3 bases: TGCAGCGTGCCCGGGACAGGGCAAACTTACGAGCAGTACTTC.

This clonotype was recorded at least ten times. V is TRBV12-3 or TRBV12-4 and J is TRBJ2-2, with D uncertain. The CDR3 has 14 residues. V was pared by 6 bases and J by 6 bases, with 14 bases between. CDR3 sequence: CASRPSRGSGELFF. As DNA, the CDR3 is TGTGCCAGCAGGCCAAGTCGAGGTTCCGGGGAGCTGTTTTTT.

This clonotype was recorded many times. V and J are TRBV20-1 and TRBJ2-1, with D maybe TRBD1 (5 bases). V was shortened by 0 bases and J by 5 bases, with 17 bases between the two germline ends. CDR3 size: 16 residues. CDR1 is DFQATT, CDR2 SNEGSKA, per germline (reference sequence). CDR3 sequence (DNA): TGCAGTGCTAGAGACCCCTCGCGACAGACAGACAATGAGCAGTTCTTC. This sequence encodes CSARDPSRQTDNEQFF.

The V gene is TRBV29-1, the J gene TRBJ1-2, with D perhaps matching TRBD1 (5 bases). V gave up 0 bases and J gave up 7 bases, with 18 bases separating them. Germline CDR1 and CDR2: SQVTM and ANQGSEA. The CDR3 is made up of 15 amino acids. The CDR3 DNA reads TGCAGCGTTGAAGATCAAGGGCAGGGCAGAATTGGCTACACCTTC. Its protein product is CSVEDQGQGRIGYTF.

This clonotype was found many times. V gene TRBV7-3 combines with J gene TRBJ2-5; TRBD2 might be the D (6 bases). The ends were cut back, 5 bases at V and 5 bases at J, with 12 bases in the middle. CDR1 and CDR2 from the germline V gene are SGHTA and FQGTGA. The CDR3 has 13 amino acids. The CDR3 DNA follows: TGTGCCAGCAGCCGACGGGGGTTGGAGACCCAGTACTTC. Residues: CASSRRGLETQYF.

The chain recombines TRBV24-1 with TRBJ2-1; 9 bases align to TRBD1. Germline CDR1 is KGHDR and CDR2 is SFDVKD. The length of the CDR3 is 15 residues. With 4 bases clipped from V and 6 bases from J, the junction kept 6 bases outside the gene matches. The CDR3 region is CATSEPGQGRNEQFF. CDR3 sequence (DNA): TGTGCCACCAGTGAACCGGGACAGGGTCGCAATGAGCAGTTCTTC.

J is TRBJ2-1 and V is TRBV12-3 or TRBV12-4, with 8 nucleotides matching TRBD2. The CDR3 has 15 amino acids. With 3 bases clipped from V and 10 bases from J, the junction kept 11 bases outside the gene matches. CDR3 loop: CASSFRAGARGEQFF. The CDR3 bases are TGTGCCAGCAGTTTCCGAGCGGGGGCTCGGGGGGAGCAGTTCTTC.

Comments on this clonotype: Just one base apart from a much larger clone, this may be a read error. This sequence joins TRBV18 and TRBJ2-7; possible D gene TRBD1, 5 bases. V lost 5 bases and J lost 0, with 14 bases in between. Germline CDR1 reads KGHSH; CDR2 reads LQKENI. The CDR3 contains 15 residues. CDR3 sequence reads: CASSSQGSLSYEQYF. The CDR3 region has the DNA TGTGCCAGCTCAAGTCAGGGCTCCCTCTCCTACGAGCAGTACTTC.

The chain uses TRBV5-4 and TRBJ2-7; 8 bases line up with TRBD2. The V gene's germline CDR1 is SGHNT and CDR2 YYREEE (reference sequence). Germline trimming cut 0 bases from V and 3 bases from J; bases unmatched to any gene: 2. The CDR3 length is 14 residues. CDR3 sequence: CASSLDSGVYEQYF. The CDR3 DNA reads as TGTGCCAGCAGCTTGGATAGCGGGGTCTACGAGCAGTACTTC.

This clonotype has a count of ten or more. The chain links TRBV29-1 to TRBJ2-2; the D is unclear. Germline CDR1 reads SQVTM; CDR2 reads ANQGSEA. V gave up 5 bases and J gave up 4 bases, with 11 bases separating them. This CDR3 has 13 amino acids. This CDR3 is CSVRVLATGELFF. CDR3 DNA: TGCAGCGTTAGGGTTCTTGCCACCGGGGAGCTGTTTTTT.

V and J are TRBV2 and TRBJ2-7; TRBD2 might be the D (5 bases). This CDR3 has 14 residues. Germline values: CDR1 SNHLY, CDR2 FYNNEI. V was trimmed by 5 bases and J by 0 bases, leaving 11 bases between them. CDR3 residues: CASSIPGSSYEQYF. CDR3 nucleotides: TGTGCCAGCAGTATACCGGGGAGCTCCTACGAGCAGTACTTC.

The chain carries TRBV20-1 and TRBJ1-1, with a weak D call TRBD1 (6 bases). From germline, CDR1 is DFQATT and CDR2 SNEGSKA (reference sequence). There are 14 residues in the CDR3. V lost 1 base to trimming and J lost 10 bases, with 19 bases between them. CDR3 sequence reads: CSARAGDEVSTAFF. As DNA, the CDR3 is TGCAGTGCTAGAGCAGGGGACGAGGTGTCAACAGCTTTCTTT.

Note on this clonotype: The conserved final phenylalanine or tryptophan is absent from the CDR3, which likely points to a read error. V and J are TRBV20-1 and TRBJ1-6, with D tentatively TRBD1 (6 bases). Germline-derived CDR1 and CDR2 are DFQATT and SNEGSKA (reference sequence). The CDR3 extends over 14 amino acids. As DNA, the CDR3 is TGCGGTGCTCTTGGCGCAGGGGTTTATTCACCCCTCCACCTT. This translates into CGALGAGVYSPLHL.

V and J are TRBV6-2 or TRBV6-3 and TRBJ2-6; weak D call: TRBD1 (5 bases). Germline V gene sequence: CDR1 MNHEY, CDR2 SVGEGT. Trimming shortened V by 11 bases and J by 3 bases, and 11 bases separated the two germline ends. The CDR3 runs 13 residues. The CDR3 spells CASTRDGANVLTF. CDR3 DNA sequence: TGTGCCTCAACCAGGGATGGGGCCAACGTCCTGACTTTC.

CDR3 nucleotide sequence: TGCGCCAGCAGTGTGGGGGAGGGCACTGAAGCTTTCTTT. Protein product: CASSVGEGTEAFF. The chain uses TRBV10-2 and TRBJ1-1; D is possibly TRBD1 (5 bases). Between the trimmed V and J ends, which lost 4 bases and 4 bases, there was a span of 10 bases. Germline V lookup: CDR1 WSHSY, CDR2 SAAADI. The CDR3 is 13 residues long.

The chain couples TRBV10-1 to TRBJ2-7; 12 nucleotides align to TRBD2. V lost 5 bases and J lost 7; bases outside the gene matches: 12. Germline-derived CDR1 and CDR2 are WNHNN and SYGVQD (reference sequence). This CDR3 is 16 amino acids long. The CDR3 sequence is CASSTTSGGLEGEQYF. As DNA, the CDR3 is TGCGCCAGCAGTACGACTAGCGGGGGACTGGAGGGGGAGCAGTACTTC.

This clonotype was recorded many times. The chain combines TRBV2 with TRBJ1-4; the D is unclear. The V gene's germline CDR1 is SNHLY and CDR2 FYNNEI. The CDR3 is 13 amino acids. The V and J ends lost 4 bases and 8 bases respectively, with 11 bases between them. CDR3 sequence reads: CASSVRTGEKLFF. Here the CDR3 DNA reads TGTGCCAGCAGTGTCCGAACGGGAGAAAAACTGTTTTTT.